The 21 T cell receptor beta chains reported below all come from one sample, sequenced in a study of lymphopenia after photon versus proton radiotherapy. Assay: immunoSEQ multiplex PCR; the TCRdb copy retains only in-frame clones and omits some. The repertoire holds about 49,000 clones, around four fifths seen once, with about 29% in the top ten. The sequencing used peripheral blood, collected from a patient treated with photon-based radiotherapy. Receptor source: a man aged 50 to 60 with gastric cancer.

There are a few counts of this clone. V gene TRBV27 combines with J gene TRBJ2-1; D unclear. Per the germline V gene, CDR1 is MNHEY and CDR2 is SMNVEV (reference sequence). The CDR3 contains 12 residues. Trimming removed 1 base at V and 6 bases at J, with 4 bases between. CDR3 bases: TGTGCCAGCAGTTTATTTCCCAATGAGCAGTTCTTC. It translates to CASSLFPNEQFF.

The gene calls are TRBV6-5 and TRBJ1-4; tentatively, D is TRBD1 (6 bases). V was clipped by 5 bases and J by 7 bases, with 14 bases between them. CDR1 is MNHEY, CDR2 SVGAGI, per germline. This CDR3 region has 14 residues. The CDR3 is CASSKRNRAEKLFF. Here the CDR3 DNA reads TGTGCCAGCAGTAAAAGAAACAGGGCTGAAAAACTGTTTTTT.

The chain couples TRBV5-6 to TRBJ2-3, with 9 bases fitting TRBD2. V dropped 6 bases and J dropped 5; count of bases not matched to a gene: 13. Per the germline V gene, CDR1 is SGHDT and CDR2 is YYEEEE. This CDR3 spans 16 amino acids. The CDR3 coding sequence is TGTGCCAGCACCCACGGCACGGGACTAGCTATAGATACGCAGTATTTT. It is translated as CASTHGTGLAIDTQYF. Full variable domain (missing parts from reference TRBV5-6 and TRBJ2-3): DAGVTQSPTHLIKTRGQQVTLRCSPKSGHDTVSWYQQALGQGPQFIFQYYEEEERQRGNFPDRFSGHQFPNYSSELNVNALLLGDSALYLCASTHGTGLAIDTQYFGPGTRLTVL.

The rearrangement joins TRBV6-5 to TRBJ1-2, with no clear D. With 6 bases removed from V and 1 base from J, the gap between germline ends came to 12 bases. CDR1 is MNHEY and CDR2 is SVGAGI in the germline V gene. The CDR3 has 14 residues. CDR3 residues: CASRFGQYNYGYTF. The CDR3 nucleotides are TGTGCCAGCAGGTTTGGTCAGTATAACTATGGCTACACCTTC.

The CDR3 protein is CASSQDPGAGYNEQFF. In DNA form, the CDR3 reads TGTGCCAGCAGCCAAGATCCAGGGGCAGGGTACAATGAGCAGTTCTTC. The rearrangement uses TRBV4-2 and TRBJ2-1, with D perhaps matching TRBD1 (6 bases). With 0 bases removed from V and 4 bases from J, the gap between germline ends came to 13 bases. The CDR3 is 16 amino acids. Germline V CDR1 and CDR2: LGHNA, YNFKEQ.

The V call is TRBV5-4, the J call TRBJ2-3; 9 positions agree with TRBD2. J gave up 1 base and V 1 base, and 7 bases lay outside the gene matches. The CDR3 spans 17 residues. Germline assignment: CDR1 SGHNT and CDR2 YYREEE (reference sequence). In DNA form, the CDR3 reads TGTGCCAGCAGCTTGATAGCGGGAGCGGCGGGCACAGATACGCAGTATTTT. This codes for CASSLIAGAAGTDTQYF. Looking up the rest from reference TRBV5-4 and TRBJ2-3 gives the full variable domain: ETGVTQSPTHLIKTRGQQVTLRCSSQSGHNTVSWYQQALGQGPQFIFQYYREEENGRGNFPPRFSGLQFPNYSSELNVNALELDDSALYLCASSLIAGAAGTDTQYFGPGTRLTVL.

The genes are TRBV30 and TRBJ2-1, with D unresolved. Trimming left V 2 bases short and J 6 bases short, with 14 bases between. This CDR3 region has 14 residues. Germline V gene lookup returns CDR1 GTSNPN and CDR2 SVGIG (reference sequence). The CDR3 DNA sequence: TGTGCCTGGAGTCCGCTAACGGGCTTCAATGAGCAGTTCTTC. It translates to CAWSPLTGFNEQFF.

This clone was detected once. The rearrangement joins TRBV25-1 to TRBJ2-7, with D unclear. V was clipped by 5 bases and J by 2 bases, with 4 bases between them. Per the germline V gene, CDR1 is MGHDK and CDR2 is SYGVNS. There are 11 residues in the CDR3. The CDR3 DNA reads TGTGCCAGCAGTCGGGCCTACGAGCAGTACTTC. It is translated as CASSRAYEQYF.

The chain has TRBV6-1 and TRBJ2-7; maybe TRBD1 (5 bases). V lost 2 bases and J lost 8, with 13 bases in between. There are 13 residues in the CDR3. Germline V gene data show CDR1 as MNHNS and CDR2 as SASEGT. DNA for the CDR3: TGTGCCAGCAGTGAAAGGGGCGGATGGAAGCAGTACTTC. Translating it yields CASSERGGWKQYF.

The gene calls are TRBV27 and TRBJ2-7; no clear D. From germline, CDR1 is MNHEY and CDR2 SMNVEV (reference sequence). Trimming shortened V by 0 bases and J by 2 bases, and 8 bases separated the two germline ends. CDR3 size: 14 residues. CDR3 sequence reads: CASSLSPGAYEQYF. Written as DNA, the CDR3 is TGTGCCAGCAGTTTATCACCAGGCGCCTACGAGCAGTACTTC.

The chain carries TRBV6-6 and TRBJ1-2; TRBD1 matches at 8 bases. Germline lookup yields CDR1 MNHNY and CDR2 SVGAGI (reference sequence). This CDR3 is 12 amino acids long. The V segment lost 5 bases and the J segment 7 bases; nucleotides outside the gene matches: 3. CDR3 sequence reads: CASSPGGFGYTF. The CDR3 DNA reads TGTGCCAGCAGTCCAGGGGGCTTTGGCTACACCTTC.

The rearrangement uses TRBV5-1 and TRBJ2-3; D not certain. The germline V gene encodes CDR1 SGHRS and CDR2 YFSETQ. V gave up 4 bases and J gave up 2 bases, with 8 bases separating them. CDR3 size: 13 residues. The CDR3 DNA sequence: TGCGCCAGCAGCCCCGGAATCACAGATACGCAGTATTTT. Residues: CASSPGITDTQYF.

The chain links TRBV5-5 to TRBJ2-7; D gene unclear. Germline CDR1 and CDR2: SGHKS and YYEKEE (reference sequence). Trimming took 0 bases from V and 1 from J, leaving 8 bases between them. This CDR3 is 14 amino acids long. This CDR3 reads CASSLAGTSYEQYF. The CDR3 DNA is TGTGCCAGCAGCTTGGCCGGCACTTCCTACGAGCAGTACTTC.

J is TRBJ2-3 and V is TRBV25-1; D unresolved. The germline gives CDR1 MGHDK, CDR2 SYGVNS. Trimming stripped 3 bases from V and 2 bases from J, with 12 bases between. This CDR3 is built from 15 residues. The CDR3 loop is CASSDPLVDTDTQYF. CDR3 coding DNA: TGTGCCAGCAGTGACCCTTTGGTTGACACAGATACGCAGTATTTT.

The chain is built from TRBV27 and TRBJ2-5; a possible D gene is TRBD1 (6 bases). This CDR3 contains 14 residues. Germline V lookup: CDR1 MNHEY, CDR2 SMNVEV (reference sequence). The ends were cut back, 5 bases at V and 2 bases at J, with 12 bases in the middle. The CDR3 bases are TGTGCCAGCAGTCCCGGACAGCGACAAGAGACCCAGTACTTC. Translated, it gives CASSPGQRQETQYF.

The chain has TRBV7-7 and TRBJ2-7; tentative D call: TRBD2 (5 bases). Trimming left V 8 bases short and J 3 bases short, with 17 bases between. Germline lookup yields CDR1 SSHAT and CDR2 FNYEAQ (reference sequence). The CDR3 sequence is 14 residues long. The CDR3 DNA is TGTGCCAGCTCGCCGGGCGGGTCTTTCTACGAGCAGTACTTC. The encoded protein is CASSPGGSFYEQYF.

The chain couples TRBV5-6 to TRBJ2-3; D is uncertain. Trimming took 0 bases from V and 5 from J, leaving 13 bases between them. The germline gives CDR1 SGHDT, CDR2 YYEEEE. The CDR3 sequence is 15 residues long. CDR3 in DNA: TGTGCCAGCAGCTTGGTGGCAGGCCAAATAGATACGCAGTATTTT. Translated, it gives CASSLVAGQIDTQYF.

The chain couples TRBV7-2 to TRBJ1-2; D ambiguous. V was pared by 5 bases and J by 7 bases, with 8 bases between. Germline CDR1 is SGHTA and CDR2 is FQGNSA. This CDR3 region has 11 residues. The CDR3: CASSNLLGYTF. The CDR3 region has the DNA TGTGCCAGCAGCAACCTTCTTGGCTACACCTTC. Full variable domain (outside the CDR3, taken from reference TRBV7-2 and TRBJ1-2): GAGVSQSPSNKVTEKGKDVELRCDPISGHTALYWYRQSLGQGLEFLIYFQGNSAPDKSGLPSDRFSAERTGGSVSTLTIQRTQQEDSAVYLCASSNLLGYTFGSGTRLTVV.

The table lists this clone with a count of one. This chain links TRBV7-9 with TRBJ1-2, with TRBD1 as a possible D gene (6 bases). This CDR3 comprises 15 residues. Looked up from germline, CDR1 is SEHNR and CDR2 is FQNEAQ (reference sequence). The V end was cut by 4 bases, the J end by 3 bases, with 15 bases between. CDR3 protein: CASSSPGRGDYGYTF. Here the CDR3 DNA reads TGTGCCAGCAGCTCCCCGGGAAGGGGGGACTATGGCTACACCTTC.

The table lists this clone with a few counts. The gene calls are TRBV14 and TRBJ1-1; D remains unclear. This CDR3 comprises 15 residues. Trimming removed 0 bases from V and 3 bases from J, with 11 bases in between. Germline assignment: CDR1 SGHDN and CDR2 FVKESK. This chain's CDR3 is CASSQDDLSYTEAFF. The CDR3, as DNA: TGTGCCAGCAGCCAAGACGACTTAAGCTACACTGAAGCTTTCTTT.

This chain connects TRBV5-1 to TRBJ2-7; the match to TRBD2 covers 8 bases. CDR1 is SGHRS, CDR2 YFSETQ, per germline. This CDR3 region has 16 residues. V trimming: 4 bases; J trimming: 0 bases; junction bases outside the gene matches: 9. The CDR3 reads CASSPRRAGDSYEQYF. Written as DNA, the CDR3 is TGCGCCAGCAGCCCAAGGAGAGCGGGAGACTCCTACGAGCAGTACTTC.